The rows below give T cell receptor beta chains drawn from one sample of a study of T cells expressing NK-cell markers. TCRdb reworked the 5' RACE reads into one entry per CDR3 protein, no DNA. In all, the sample yields 440,000 or so distinct CDR3 sequences. Sequencing was performed on blood T cells: a sorted CD56 or NKG2C T cell subset, CD4+ or CD8+ T cells, or bulk PBMC T cells (not recorded which). These receptors were taken from a woman aged 18-70 years in good health. Each CDR3 is given with its conserved first and last residue. Each record gives: V gene, CDR3 length, J gene, CDR3 protein.

TRBV20-1	15	TRBJ2-4	CSARDDRDPTNIQYF
TRBV12-3/TRBV12-4	15	TRBJ2-3	CASRKAGGPTDTQYF
TRBV12-3/TRBV12-4	14	TRBJ2-1	CASRLAGGPGEQFF
TRBV7-2	15	TRBJ2-1	CASSLAGGLVNEQFF
TRBV2	15	TRBJ2-5	CASSGESGGSETQYF
TRBV18	14	TRBJ1-6	CASSPPLFTSPLHF
TRBV15	16	TRBJ1-3	CATREGQSSSGNTIYF
TRBV5-6	15	TRBJ2-5	CASSSGLASQETQYF
TRBV5-1	14	TRBJ1-1	CASSLDRQNTEAFF
TRBV19	15	TRBJ1-1	CASSSRTGGTTEAFF
TRBV4-3	16	TRBJ2-6	CASSQDSGVGANVLTF
TRBV9	17	TRBJ1-1	CASSAPGSRLKNTEAFF
TRBV5-1	17	TRBJ2-1	CASSHGGGPLSYNEQFF
TRBV29-1	12	TRBJ1-2	CSVVPLREGYTF
TRBV21-1	16	TRBJ1-1	CASSKEEAGGVTEAFF
TRBV29-1	12	TRBJ2-5	CSVWETSETQYF
TRBV5-4	15	TRBJ2-3	CASSPKRGGRVTQYF
TRBV6-5	14	TRBJ2-3	CASSYRVAAYTQYF
TRBV4-2	16	TRBJ2-2	CASSHEAEANTGELFF
TRBV5-1	16	TRBJ2-3	CASTPFRDRRTDTQYF
TRBV4-1	18	TRBJ2-2	CASSKQTGGGGFLGELFF
TRBV20-1	14	TRBJ1-1	CRGTGQGMNTEAFF
TRBV5-4	12	TRBJ1-1	CASSIDRNEAFF
TRBV6-1	13	TRBJ2-3	CAIGVGSTDTQYF
TRBV7-2	14	TRBJ2-7	CASSPRQWMGEQYF
TRBV19	14	TRBJ2-1	CASTIHLRGSEQFF
TRBV20-1	14	TRBJ2-3	CSARVRQSTDTQYF
TRBV18	17	TRBJ1-1	CASSPPGQAFMNTEAFF
TRBV6-5	14	TRBJ2-5	CASSYLGSQETQYF
TRBV7-2	14	TRBJ2-3	CASSLRRPTDTQYF
TRBV11-2	15	TRBJ2-4	CASSLGVGSKNIQYF